Shown below are 19 T cell receptor beta chains from a single sample sequenced in a study of shared clonotypes between healthy human individuals (TCRdb year 2020). The method was the immunoSEQ multiplex PCR assay. The source is immuneACCESS, and TCRdb retained only in-frame sequences with V and J called. Part of the clones is not carried over; for the studies checked, unresolved V genes explain less than half of this, and the remainder is unexplained. Here the sample has 2 million to 2.5 million clones; 85% to 95% occur a single time. The leading ten clones occupy 0.1% to 0.15% of the sample. What was sequenced was naive CD4+ T cells sorted from blood. According to the study, the label for this sample's cell subset or site signals: CD45RA+ positively selected. These receptor sequences come from a man aged 18 to 29 in good health.

This clone was seen a single time. The V call is TRBV18, the J call TRBJ2-3; the D is unclear. The V gene lost 3 bases and the J gene lost 1 base, with 14 bases spanning the gap. Germline V gene sequence: CDR1 KGHSH, CDR2 LQKENI. This CDR3 has 16 amino acids. CDR3 bases: TGTGCCAGCTCACCCTACCCCAGCAGCGGCACAGATACGCAGTATTTT. Translation: CASSPYPSSGTDTQYF. Drawing the rest from reference TRBV18 and TRBJ2-3, the complete variable domain is NAGVMQNPRHLVRRRGQEARLRCSPMKGHSHVYWYRQLPEEGLKFMVYLQKENIIDESGMPKERFSAEFPKEGPSILRIQQVVRGDSAAYFCASSPYPSSGTDTQYFGPGTRLTVL.

This clone is a singleton in its sample. V is TRBV25-1 and J is TRBJ2-6; possibly TRBD2 for D (6 bases). With 4 bases removed from V and 2 bases from J, the gap between germline ends came to 15 bases. The CDR3 runs to 17 residues. CDR1 MGHDK and CDR2 SYGVNS come from the germline V gene. The CDR3 DNA sequence: TGTGCCAGCAGTGCGACTAGTGGGGCCACTGGGGCCAACGTCCTGACTTTC. This sequence encodes CASSATSGATGANVLTF.

This clone showed up many times. The chain uses TRBV2 and TRBJ1-3, with 7 bases matching TRBD1. This CDR3 region has 13 residues. Germline V lookup: CDR1 SNHLY, CDR2 FYNNEI. V shed 5 bases and J 8 bases; nucleotides not matched to a gene: 6. The DNA of the CDR3 is TGTGCCAGCAGTCGGGACAGCCCGTACACCATATATTTT. It yields the protein CASSRDSPYTIYF.

The chain is built from TRBV28 and TRBJ2-3; 7 positions match TRBD1. Germline loops: CDR1 MDHEN, CDR2 SYDVKM. Trimming cost V 7 bases and J 2 bases; bases outside gene matches: 12. The CDR3 runs 16 residues. The CDR3 is CASTKAGTEFTDTQYF. In DNA, the CDR3 is TGTGCCAGCACGAAGGCTGGGACAGAATTCACAGATACGCAGTATTTT.

The chain joins TRBV5-4 to TRBJ2-2, with 16 bases that match TRBD2. V lost 4 bases to trimming and J lost 3 bases; unmatched junction nucleotides: 0. This CDR3 has 16 amino acids. Germline CDR1 and CDR2: SGHNT and YYREEE (reference sequence). The CDR3 spells CASSGTSGRDTGELFF. The CDR3 DNA is TGTGCCAGCAGCGGGACTAGCGGGAGGGACACCGGGGAGCTGTTTTTT.

V and J are TRBV28 and TRBJ1-5, with D unresolved. Germline V lookup: CDR1 MDHEN, CDR2 SYDVKM. The V gene lost 1 base and the J gene lost 7 bases, with 14 bases spanning the gap. The CDR3 is 15 residues long. CDR3 residues: CASSLFGVIGQPQHF. In DNA, the CDR3 is TGTGCCAGCAGTTTATTCGGGGTAATCGGACAGCCCCAGCATTTT.

This clone came up once. This chain links TRBV7-2 with TRBJ2-1; D ambiguous. CDR1 and CDR2 from the germline V gene are SGHTA and FQGNSA. Trimming shortened V by 6 bases and J by 4 bases, and 16 bases separated the two germline ends. This CDR3 is 15 amino acids long. The DNA for the CDR3 is TGTGCCAGCAGGCCCGAGGTCTTGACATACAATGAGCAGTTCTTC. Protein product: CASRPEVLTYNEQFF.

V and J are TRBV18 and TRBJ2-6; D gene ambiguous. V gave up 5 bases and J gave up 0 bases, with 20 bases separating them. Germline V gene sequence: CDR1 KGHSH, CDR2 LQKENI. CDR3 length: 19 amino acids. This CDR3 is CASSSRGAALDSGANVLTF. DNA for the CDR3: TGTGCCAGCTCATCCCGAGGAGCCGCCTTGGACTCTGGGGCCAACGTCCTGACTTTC.

The chain carries TRBV5-1 and TRBJ2-6; D ambiguous. The CDR3 totals 16 residues. Germline CDR1 is SGHRS and CDR2 is YFSETQ. V was pared by 1 base and J by 0 bases, with 8 bases between. The CDR3, as DNA: TGCGCCAGCAGCTTGATGGGCCTCTCTGGGGCCAACGTCCTGACTTTC. Translating it yields CASSLMGLSGANVLTF.

V usage is TRBV30 and J usage is TRBJ2-3; D is perhaps TRBD2 (6 bases). The ends were cut back, 3 bases at V and 10 bases at J, with 14 bases in the middle. This CDR3 comprises 12 residues. Germline V CDR1 and CDR2: GTSNPN, SVGIG (reference sequence). As DNA, the CDR3 is TGTGCCTGGAGCCCCTTGGGGGGATCGCAGTATTTT. It is translated as CAWSPLGGSQYF.

CDR3 sequence: CASSLAPIQETQYF. CDR3 bases: TGTGCCAGCAGCTTGGCACCGATCCAAGAGACCCAGTACTTC. This sequence joins TRBV5-4 and TRBJ2-5; D is undetermined. The germline CDR1 and CDR2 sequences are SGHNT and YYREEE (reference sequence). Trimming took 0 bases from V and 1 from J, leaving 7 bases between them. This CDR3 is 14 amino acids long.

This sequence joins TRBV2 and TRBJ1-4; D is unresolved. CDR1 and CDR2 (germline): SNHLY, FYNNEI. There are 12 residues in the CDR3. The ends were cut back, 7 bases at V and 4 bases at J, with 7 bases in the middle. DNA of the CDR3: TGTGCCAGCACGGAATTTAATGAAAAACTGTTTTTT. It translates to CASTEFNEKLFF.

V usage is TRBV5-1 and J usage is TRBJ2-2; the D gene is possibly TRBD1 (6 bases). This CDR3 spans 15 amino acids. With 1 base removed from V and 3 bases from J, the gap between germline ends came to 10 bases. Germline CDR1 SGHRS, CDR2 YFSETQ. CDR3 coding DNA: TGCGCCAGCAGCTTGCGCCGGACAGACACCGGGGAGCTGTTTTTT. Residues: CASSLRRTDTGELFF.

The chain recombines TRBV19 with TRBJ1-3, with 7 nucleotides matching TRBD1. The CDR3 consists of 14 residues. Germline CDR1 is LNHDA and CDR2 is SQIVND (reference sequence). With 6 bases clipped from V and 4 bases from J, the junction kept 6 bases outside the gene matches. The DNA of the CDR3 is TGTGCCAGTAGGTTACAGGGGACCGGAAACACCATATATTTT. It encodes CASRLQGTGNTIYF. The variable domain in full, completed from reference TRBV19 and TRBJ1-3, reads DGGITQSPKYLFRKEGQNVTLSCEQNLNHDAMYWYRQDPGQGLRLIYYSQIVNDFQKGDIAEGYSVSREKKESFPLTVTSAQKNPTAFYLCASRLQGTGNTIYFGEGSWLTVV.

Remarks on this clone: The same CDR3 also results from other DNA sequences found in this sample. J is TRBJ2-7 and V is TRBV19, with 7 positions matching TRBD1. V was pared by 9 bases and J by 4 bases, with 3 bases of the junction left unmatched. CDR3 length equals 11 residues. The germline CDR1 and CDR2 sequences are LNHDA and SQIVND (reference sequence). CDR3 bases: TGTGCCAGCCGACAGGGTTACGAGCAGTACTTC. Encoded protein: CASRQGYEQYF.

The DNA for the CDR3 is TGTGCCAGCAGTCCCTCCGGGACAGGGTTTGAAGATACGCAGTATTTT. As protein: CASSPSGTGFEDTQYF. The V call is TRBV28, the J call TRBJ2-3; 9 positions match TRBD1. Unmatched junction bases numbered 11, after V lost 5 bases and J lost 5 bases. Germline values: CDR1 MDHEN, CDR2 SYDVKM. CDR3 length equals 16 residues.

The rearrangement links TRBV18 to TRBJ2-1, with D maybe TRBD2 (6 bases). Trimming removed 6 bases from V and 2 bases from J, with 17 bases in between. In germline, CDR1 is KGHSH, CDR2 LQKENI. There are 16 residues in the CDR3. CDR3 DNA: TGTGCCAGCTCGCCAACGTGGGAGGCGACCTACAATGAGCAGTTCTTC. Its protein product is CASSPTWEATYNEQFF. Drawing the rest from reference TRBV18 and TRBJ2-1, the complete variable domain is NAGVMQNPRHLVRRRGQEARLRCSPMKGHSHVYWYRQLPEEGLKFMVYLQKENIIDESGMPKERFSAEFPKEGPSILRIQQVVRGDSAAYFCASSPTWEATYNEQFFGPGTRLTVL.

This chain joins TRBV6-5 and TRBJ1-5, with 9 bases that match TRBD1. This CDR3 is built from 15 residues. Trimming removed 6 bases from V and 1 base from J; junction bases left unmatched: 4. The germline V gene has CDR1 MNHEY and CDR2 SVGAGI. For the CDR3, the DNA is TGTGCCAGCAGGCGGGACAGGGACAGCAATCAGCCCCAGCATTTT. Protein product: CASRRDRDSNQPQHF.

V usage is TRBV6-1 and J usage is TRBJ2-6, with a weak D call TRBD2 (6 bases). The V and J ends lost 6 bases and 7 bases respectively, with 7 bases between them. CDR1 is MNHNS and CDR2 is SASEGT in the germline V gene. The CDR3 totals 12 residues. The CDR3 loop reads CASRAGANVLTF. CDR3 in DNA: TGTGCCAGCAGAGCGGGTGCCAACGTCCTGACTTTC.